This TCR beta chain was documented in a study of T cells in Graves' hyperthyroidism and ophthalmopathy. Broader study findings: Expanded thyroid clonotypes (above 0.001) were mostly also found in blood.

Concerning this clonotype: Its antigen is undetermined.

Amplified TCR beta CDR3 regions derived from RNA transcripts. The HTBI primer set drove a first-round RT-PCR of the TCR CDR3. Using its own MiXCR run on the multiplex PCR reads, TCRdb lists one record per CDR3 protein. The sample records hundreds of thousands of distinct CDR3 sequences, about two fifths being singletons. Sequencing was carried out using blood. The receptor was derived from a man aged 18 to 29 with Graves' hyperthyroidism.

For the CDR3, the DNA is TGTGCCAGCAGCCTTAGGACTAGCTCTTCTGGGGCCAACGTCCTGACTTTC. Residues: CASSLRTSSSGANVLTF. This chain connects TRBV5-4 to TRBJ2-6; 8 bases match TRBD2. With V trimmed by 4 bases and J by 1 base, 7 bases remained unmatched. The germline V gene encodes CDR1 SGHNT and CDR2 YYREEE (reference sequence). There are 17 residues in the CDR3.